Listed below are T cell receptor beta chains from one sample, sequenced in a study of shared clonotypes between healthy human individuals. The protocol was immunoSEQ multiplex PCR, while the TCRdb copy is restricted to in-frame clones and leaves out a portion. Of roughly 300,000 clones in the sample, around 87% were seen once. Sequenced: memory CD8+ T cells sorted from blood. Every receptor here comes from a young man in good health. The CDR3 runs from the conserved cysteine through the conserved F or W. D genes are given only for firm matches. Some rows have no size entry. The others give once, few or many, or a class for an expanded clone.

NA | TRBJ2-7 | TRBD2 | TRBV2 | TGTGCCAGCATTGGGACTAGCGGATCCTACGAGCAGTACTTC | CASIGTSGSYEQYF
NA | TRBJ2-1 | TRBD2 | TRBV27 | TGTGCCAGCAGTTTGCGAGGACTAGCGGGAGCCCACAATGAGCAGTTCTTC | CASSLRGLAGAHNEQFF
NA | TRBJ2-7 | NA | TRBV7-9 | TGTGCCAGCAGCTATGGATCCTACGAGCAGTACTTC | CASSYGSYEQYF
once | TRBJ2-2 | NA | TRBV27 | TGTGCCAGCAGTTTAGTAGGCGGCACCGGGGAGCTGTTTTTT | CASSLVGGTGELFF
few | TRBJ2-7 | NA | TRBV6-1 | TGTGCCAGCAGTGAAGGAAGGAGTGAGCAGTACTTC | CASSEGRSEQYF
NA | TRBJ1-5 | TRBD1 | TRBV28 | TGTGCCAGCAGTCAGGGGGCGCACAGCAATCAGCCCCAGCATTTT | CASSQGAHSNQPQHF
NA | TRBJ1-2 | TRBD1 | TRBV28 | TGTGCCAGCAGCTACCGGGACAGTAACTATGGCTACACCTTC | CASSYRDSNYGYTF
NA | TRBJ1-1 | TRBD1 | TRBV27 | TGTGCCAGCAAAATGCAGGGGGTTGACACTGAAGCTTTCTTT | CASKMQGVDTEAFF
NA | TRBJ2-1 | NA | TRBV9 | TGTGCCAGCAGCGATCCGGTAATGGCGGGGTCCTACAATGAGCAGTTCTTC | CASSDPVMAGSYNEQFF
many | TRBJ2-7 | TRBD1 | TRBV2 | TGTGCCAGCAGTCCGGCGGGGGACAGGGGGCGCGGCGAGCAGTACTTC | CASSPAGDRGRGEQYF
few | TRBJ1-1 | TRBD1 | TRBV30 | TGTGCCTGGACGTTAGACAGGGGAGCCCCTGAAGCTTTCTTT | CAWTLDRGAPEAFF
NA | TRBJ2-7 | TRBD1 | TRBV29-1 | TGCAGTGCCCTGGGACAGGGGAAAAACGAGCAGTACTTC | CSALGQGKNEQYF
NA | TRBJ2-2 | NA | TRBV28 | TGTGCCAGCAGCCCGAAGGAGACCGGGGAGCTGTTTTTT | CASSPKETGELFF
few | TRBJ2-7 | TRBD1 | TRBV25-1 | TGTGCCAGCAGTGACCGACAGGGGGTGTACGAGCAGTACTTC | CASSDRQGVYEQYF
NA | TRBJ2-7 | TRBD2 | TRBV4-1 | TGCGCCAGCAGCCAGGGACTAGGCTACGAGCAGTACTTC | CASSQGLGYEQYF
NA | TRBJ1-2 | NA | TRBV7-3 | TGTGCCAGCAGCATCTCAGGGAGGATCTATGGCTACACCTTC | CASSISGRIYGYTF
NA | TRBJ2-3 | TRBD2 | TRBV7-6 | TGTGCCAGCAGCCTCCTACCGGGACTAGCGGCAGATACGCAGTATTTT | CASSLLPGLAADTQYF
medium-sized | TRBJ1-5 | TRBD1 | TRBV30 | TGTGCCTGGGAAGGGACAGGGGGCAATCAGCCCCAGCATTTT | CAWEGTGGNQPQHF
NA | TRBJ2-7 | NA | TRBV4-1 | TGCGCCAGCAGCCAAGTTCAGGAGGGGGCGTACGAGCAGTACTTC | CASSQVQEGAYEQYF
NA | TRBJ2-7 | TRBD1 | TRBV11-1 | TGTGCCAGCAGCTTAGGACAGGGAGACTACGAGCAGTACTTC | CASSLGQGDYEQYF
NA | TRBJ1-2 | NA | TRBV4-1 | TGCGCCAGCAGTCTCCTGGACAGAGACTATGGCTACACCTTC | CASSLLDRDYGYTF
NA | TRBJ1-2 | TRBD1 | TRBV6-1 | TGTGCCACTACTACGTGGACAGGGGCCCATGGCTACACCTTC | CATTTWTGAHGYTF
NA | TRBJ1-2 | NA | TRBV6-1 | TGTGCCAGCAGTGAACCGGGGTCCTATGGCTACACCTTC | CASSEPGSYGYTF
NA | TRBJ2-3 | TRBD2 | TRBV10-3 | TGTGCCACAATAGCGGGGAGCACAGATACGCAGTATTTT | CATIAGSTDTQYF
NA | TRBJ2-1 | NA | TRBV10-2 | TGCGCCAGCAGTGAGGAAATCTCCTACAATGAGCAGTTCTTC | CASSEEISYNEQFF
NA | TRBJ1-2 | TRBD1 | TRBV7-8 | TGTGCCAGCAGCTTAGCGGGGAGGGGACAGGGGTATGGCTACACCTTC | CASSLAGRGQGYGYTF
NA | TRBJ2-7 | TRBD1 | TRBV29-1 | TGCAGCGTAGCAACAGGGGGCATCGGTCACGAGCAGTACTTC | CSVATGGIGHEQYF
NA | TRBJ2-1 | TRBD1 | TRBV27 | TGTGCCAGCGGATACAGGGGAACCTACAATGAGCAGTTCTTC | CASGYRGTYNEQFF
NA | TRBJ1-6 | NA | TRBV5-1 | TGCGCCAGCAGCTGGACCTATAATTCACCCCTCCACTTT | CASSWTYNSPLHF
many | TRBJ2-1 | NA | TRBV4-3 | TGCGCCAGCAGCCAAGATGGGGGCCGTTACAATGAGCAGTTCTTC | CASSQDGGRYNEQFF
once | TRBJ2-7 | NA | TRBV5-1 | TGCGCCAGCAGCTTGAACGTCAACACCTACGAGCAGTACTTC | CASSLNVNTYEQYF
many | TRBJ2-2 | TRBD2 | TRBV11-2 | TGTGCCAGCAGCTTAGAGGGACTAGCTTACACCGGGGAGCTGTTTTTT | CASSLEGLAYTGELFF